The clone carrying this TCR beta chain occurred many times. This entry comes from a study of T cells after yellow fever vaccination. TCRdb used MiXCR to reprocess the 5' RACE reads, holding one entry per CDR3 protein. The sample contains 250,000 to 350,000 distinct CDR3 sequences, approximately 4% of which appear only once. The V gene lost 6 bases and the J gene lost 2 bases, with 10 bases spanning the gap. Looked up from germline, CDR1 is SQVTM and CDR2 is ANQGSEA. This CDR3 contains 12 residues. This TCR came from a man between 18 and 29 years old who received the YFV17D yellow fever vaccine. The chain couples TRBV29-1 to TRBJ1-2; D is unclear. The source material was PBMCs, sampled 15 days after the yellow fever booster vaccination. The CDR3 DNA is TGCAGCGTCGCGGACGTAAACTATGGCTACACCTTC. Protein product: CSVADVNYGYTF.